The T cell receptor beta chain under discussion was sequenced for a study of blood T cell repertoires in COVID-19. For the study at large: Whether acute or convalescent, the COVID-19 samples came from the United States, Italy and Spain.

Measured with immunoSEQ multiplex PCR; TCRdb has only the in-frame clones, and not every one. This table has tens of thousands of clones, about nine tenths appearing once. The V gene lost 1 base and the J gene lost 4 bases, with 11 bases spanning the gap. CDR1 SGHVS and CDR2 FNYEAQ come from the germline V gene. This CDR3 spans 14 amino acids. The chain has TRBV7-6 and TRBJ2-7; TRBD2 might be the D (5 bases). Input material: peripheral blood. The sequence was obtained from a man between 60 and 70 years old with acute or convalescent COVID-19. The CDR3 loop is CASSLEVSGYEQYF. Here the CDR3 DNA reads TGTGCCAGCAGCTTAGAGGTCTCGGGGTACGAGCAGTACTTC.